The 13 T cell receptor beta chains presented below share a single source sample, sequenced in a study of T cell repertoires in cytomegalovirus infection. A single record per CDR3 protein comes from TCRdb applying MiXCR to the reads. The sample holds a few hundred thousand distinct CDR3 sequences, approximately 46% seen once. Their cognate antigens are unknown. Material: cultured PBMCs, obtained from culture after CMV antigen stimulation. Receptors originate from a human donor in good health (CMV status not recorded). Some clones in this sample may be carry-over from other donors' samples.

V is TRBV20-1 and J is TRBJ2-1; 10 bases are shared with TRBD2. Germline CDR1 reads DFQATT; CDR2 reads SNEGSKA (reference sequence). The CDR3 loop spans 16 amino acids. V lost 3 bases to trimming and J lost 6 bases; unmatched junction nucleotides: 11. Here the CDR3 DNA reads TGCAGTGCTAGTCTGACAGGAGCGGGAGGGTCCAATGAGCAGTTCTTC. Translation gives CSASLTGAGGSNEQFF.

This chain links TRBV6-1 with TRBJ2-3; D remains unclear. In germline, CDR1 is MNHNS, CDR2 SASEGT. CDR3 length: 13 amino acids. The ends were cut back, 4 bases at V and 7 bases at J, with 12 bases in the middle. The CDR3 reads CASSADRAYTQYF. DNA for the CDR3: TGTGCCAGCAGTGCGGATCGGGCGTATACGCAGTATTTT.

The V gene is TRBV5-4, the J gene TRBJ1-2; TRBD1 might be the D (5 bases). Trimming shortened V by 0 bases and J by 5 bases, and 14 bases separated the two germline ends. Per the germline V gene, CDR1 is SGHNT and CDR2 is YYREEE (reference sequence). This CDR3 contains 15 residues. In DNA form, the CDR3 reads TGTGCCAGCAGCTTGGGGCCCGGGACGGCATATGGCTACACCTTC. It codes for CASSLGPGTAYGYTF.

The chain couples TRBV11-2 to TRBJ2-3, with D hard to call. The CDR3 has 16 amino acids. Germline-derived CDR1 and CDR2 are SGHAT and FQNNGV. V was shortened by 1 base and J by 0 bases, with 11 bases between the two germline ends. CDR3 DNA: TGTGCCAGCAGCTTAGGAGCCCAACGGAGCACAGATACGCAGTATTTT. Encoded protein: CASSLGAQRSTDTQYF.

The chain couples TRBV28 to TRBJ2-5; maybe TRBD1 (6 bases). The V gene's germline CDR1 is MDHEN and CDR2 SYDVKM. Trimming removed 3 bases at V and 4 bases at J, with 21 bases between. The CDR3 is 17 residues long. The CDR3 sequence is CASSFPTGNLQGETQYF. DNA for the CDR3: TGTGCCAGCAGTTTTCCGACGGGTAACCTACAGGGAGAGACCCAGTACTTC.

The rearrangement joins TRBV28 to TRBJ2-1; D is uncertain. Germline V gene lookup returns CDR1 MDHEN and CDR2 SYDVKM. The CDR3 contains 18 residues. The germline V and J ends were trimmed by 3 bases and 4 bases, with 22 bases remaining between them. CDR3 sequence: CASSLRSRASRLYNEQFF. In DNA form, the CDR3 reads TGTGCCAGCAGTTTGAGGTCCCGGGCCTCGAGATTATACAATGAGCAGTTCTTC.

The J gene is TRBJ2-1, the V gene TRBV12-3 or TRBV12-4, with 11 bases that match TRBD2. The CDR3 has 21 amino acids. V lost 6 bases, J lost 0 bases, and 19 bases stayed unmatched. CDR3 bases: TGTGCCAGCAGACCGGGCCCTCTAGCGGGGGGTCTATCTAGCTCCTACAATGAGCAGTTCTTC. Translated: CASRPGPLAGGLSSSYNEQFF.

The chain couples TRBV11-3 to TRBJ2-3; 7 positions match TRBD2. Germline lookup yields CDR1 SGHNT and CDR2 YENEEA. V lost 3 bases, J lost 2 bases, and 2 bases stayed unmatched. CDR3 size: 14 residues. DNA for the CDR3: TGTGCCAGCAGCTTTGCGGGGGACACAGATACGCAGTATTTT. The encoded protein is CASSFAGDTDTQYF.

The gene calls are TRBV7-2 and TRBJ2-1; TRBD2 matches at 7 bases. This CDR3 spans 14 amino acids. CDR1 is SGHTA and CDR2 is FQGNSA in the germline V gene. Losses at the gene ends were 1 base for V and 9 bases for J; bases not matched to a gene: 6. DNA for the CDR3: TGTGCCAGCAGCTTAGGGAGCGGGGATCTTGAGCAGTTCTTC. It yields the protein CASSLGSGDLEQFF.

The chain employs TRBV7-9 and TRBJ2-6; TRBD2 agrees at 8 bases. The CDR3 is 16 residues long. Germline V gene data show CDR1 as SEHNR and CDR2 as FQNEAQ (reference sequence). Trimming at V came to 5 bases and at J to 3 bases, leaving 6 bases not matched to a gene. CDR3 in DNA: TGTGCCAGCAGCCTCGGGGGGGCTGGTGGGGCCAACGTCCTGACTTTC. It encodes CASSLGGAGGANVLTF.

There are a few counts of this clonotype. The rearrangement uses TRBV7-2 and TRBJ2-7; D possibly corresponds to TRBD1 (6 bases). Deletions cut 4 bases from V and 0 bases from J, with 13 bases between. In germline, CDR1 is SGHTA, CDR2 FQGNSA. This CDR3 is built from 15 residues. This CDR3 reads CASSSSRGRSYEQYF. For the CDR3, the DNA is TGTGCCAGCAGCTCAAGCAGGGGCCGCTCCTACGAGCAGTACTTC.

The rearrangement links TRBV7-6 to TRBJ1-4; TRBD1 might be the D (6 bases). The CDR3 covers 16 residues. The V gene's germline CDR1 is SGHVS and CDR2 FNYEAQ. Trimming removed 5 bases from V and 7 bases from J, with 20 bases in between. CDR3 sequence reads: CASSNPFDRSAEKLFF. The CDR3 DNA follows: TGTGCCAGCAGCAATCCCTTCGACAGGTCGGCTGAAAAACTGTTTTTT.

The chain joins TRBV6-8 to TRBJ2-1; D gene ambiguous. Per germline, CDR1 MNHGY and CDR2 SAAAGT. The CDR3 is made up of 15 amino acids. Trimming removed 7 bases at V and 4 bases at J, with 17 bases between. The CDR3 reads CASTFYGIGYNEQFF. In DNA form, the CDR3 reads TGTGCCAGCACTTTCTACGGAATAGGTTACAATGAGCAGTTCTTC.